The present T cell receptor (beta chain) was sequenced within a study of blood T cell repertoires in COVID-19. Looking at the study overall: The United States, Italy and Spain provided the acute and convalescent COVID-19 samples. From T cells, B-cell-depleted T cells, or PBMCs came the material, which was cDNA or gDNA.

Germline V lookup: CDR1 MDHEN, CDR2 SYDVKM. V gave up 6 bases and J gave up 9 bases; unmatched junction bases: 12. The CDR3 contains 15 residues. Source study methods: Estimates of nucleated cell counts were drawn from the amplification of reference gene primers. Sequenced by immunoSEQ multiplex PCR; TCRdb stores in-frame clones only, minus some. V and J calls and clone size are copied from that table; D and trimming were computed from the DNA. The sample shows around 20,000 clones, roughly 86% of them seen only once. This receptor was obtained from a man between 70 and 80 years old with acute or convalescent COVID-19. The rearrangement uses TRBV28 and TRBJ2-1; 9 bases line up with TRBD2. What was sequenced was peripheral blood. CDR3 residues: CASSALRTSAPEQFF. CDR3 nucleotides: TGTGCCAGCAGCGCCCTGCGGACTAGCGCTCCTGAGCAGTTCTTC.